The 21 T cell receptor beta chains below come from one sample, sequenced in a study of CD4 T cells in relation to SARS-CoV-2 and coronaviruses (dated by TCRdb to 2020 to 2022). Receptor amplification or capture employed the immunoSEQ multiplex PCR assay. Held by TCRdb, this immuneACCESS table contains in-frame sequences only and omits some clones. Under half of the omission traces to an unresolved V gene where checked; the cause of the rest is unknown. In all, the sample holds approximately 25,000 clones, and about 73% of those were seen once. About 17% of the sample goes to the ten largest clones. CD4+ T cells from unexposed donors were collected before the COVID-19 pandemic (2011-2018). After approximately eleven days of culture, CD4+ T cells were isolated with the EasySep CD4+ T cell isolation kit. Their antigens remain unidentified. The sequenced material came from CD4+ T cells from PBMCs, cultured in vitro. These receptors all come from a human donor in good health.

V and J are TRBV12-3 or TRBV12-4 and TRBJ1-5, with unresolved D. The CDR3 loop spans 13 amino acids. The V and J ends lost 3 bases and 4 bases respectively, with 7 bases between them. The CDR3 reads CASSFTPNQPQHF. In DNA form, the CDR3 reads TGTGCCAGCAGTTTCACCCCGAATCAGCCCCAGCATTTT.

The chain employs TRBV6-1 and TRBJ1-4, with unresolved D. Germline CDR1 is MNHNS and CDR2 is SASEGT. CDR3 length: 12 amino acids. Trimming removed 3 bases at V and 10 bases at J, with 9 bases between. The CDR3, as DNA: TGTGCCAGCAGTGACAGGTTGCGAAAACTGTTTTTT. It specifies CASSDRLRKLFF.

This chain connects TRBV29-1 to TRBJ2-2; D is uncertain. CDR1 SQVTM and CDR2 ANQGSEA come from the germline V gene. V was pared by 7 bases and J by 3 bases, with 6 bases between. The CDR3 spans 11 residues. CDR3 in amino acids: CSASDTGELFF. CDR3 nucleotide sequence: TGCAGCGCTTCCGACACCGGGGAGCTGTTTTTT.

The chain couples TRBV6-5 to TRBJ1-2; TRBD1 matches at 8 bases. Germline lookup yields CDR1 MNHEY and CDR2 SVGAGI. Losses at the gene ends were 4 bases for V and 7 bases for J; bases not matched to a gene: 2. CDR3 length equals 12 residues. CDR3 in DNA: TGTGCCAGCAGTTCCGGACAGGGTGGCTACACCTTC. It encodes CASSSGQGGYTF.

The chain employs TRBV19 and TRBJ2-1; 12 nucleotides align to TRBD2. This CDR3 comprises 15 residues. With 7 bases clipped from V and 4 bases from J, the junction kept 5 bases outside the gene matches. Per germline, CDR1 LNHDA and CDR2 SQIVND (reference sequence). The CDR3 nucleotides read TGTGCCAGTAAGACTACTAGCGGGAGGTACAATGAGCAGTTCTTC. Protein sequence: CASKTTSGRYNEQFF.

The genes are TRBV2 and TRBJ2-1; 9 bases are shared with TRBD2. Looked up from germline, CDR1 is SNHLY and CDR2 is FYNNEI. The CDR3 loop spans 14 amino acids. V was clipped by 5 bases and J by 4 bases; unmatched bases: 3. In DNA, the CDR3 is TGTGCCAGCAGTTTCCTAGCGGGGTACAATGAGCAGTTCTTC. This sequence encodes CASSFLAGYNEQFF. The full variable domain, completed using reference TRBV2 and TRBJ2-1, is EPEVTQTPSHQVTQMGQEVILRCVPISNHLYFYWYRQILGQKVEFLVSFYNNEISEKSEIFDDQFSVERPDGSNFTLKIRSTKLEDSAMYFCASSFLAGYNEQFFGPGTRLTVL.

This rearrangement joins TRBV19 to TRBJ1-2; D possibly corresponds to TRBD1 (5 bases). The CDR3 covers 13 residues. Germline CDR1 and CDR2: LNHDA and SQIVND (reference sequence). The germline V and J ends were trimmed by 9 bases and 4 bases, with 15 bases remaining between them. In nucleotides, the CDR3 is TGTGCCAGCTCCCAGGGTTTAACCTATGGCTACACCTTC. Its protein product is CASSQGLTYGYTF.

The chain carries TRBV30 and TRBJ2-7; 9 nucleotides agree with TRBD2. The CDR3 is 15 amino acids. Trimming removed 1 base from V and 3 bases from J; junction bases left unmatched: 7. Germline V gene lookup returns CDR1 GTSNPN and CDR2 SVGIG (reference sequence). The DNA for the CDR3 is TGTGCCTGGAGTGGTAGCGGGAGCATTTACTACGAGCAGTACTTC. Encoded protein: CAWSGSGSIYYEQYF.

The V gene is TRBV5-5, the J gene TRBJ2-1; D not resolved. Germline assignment: CDR1 SGHKS and CDR2 YYEKEE (reference sequence). Between the trimmed V and J ends, which lost 4 bases and 5 bases, there was a span of 19 bases. CDR3 length equals 16 residues. Here the CDR3 reads CASSVYGPRTDNEQFF. CDR3 DNA: TGTGCCAGCAGCGTATACGGGCCCCGAACGGACAATGAGCAGTTCTTC.

The chain employs TRBV4-2 and TRBJ2-5; D gene unclear. Germline CDR1 reads LGHNA; CDR2 reads YNFKEQ. The CDR3 sequence is 13 residues long. V lost 0 bases, J lost 3 bases, and 5 bases lay in between. The CDR3: CASSQDRKETQYF. The CDR3 DNA follows: TGTGCCAGCAGCCAAGATAGAAAAGAGACCCAGTACTTC.

The V gene is TRBV29-1, the J gene TRBJ1-2; tentatively, D is TRBD1 (6 bases). CDR3 length equals 13 residues. CDR1 and CDR2 (germline): SQVTM, ANQGSEA. V lost 6 bases, J lost 4 bases, and 15 bases lay in between. CDR3: CSVTQQGGYGYTF. The CDR3 bases are TGCAGCGTCACTCAACAGGGAGGCTATGGCTACACCTTC.

V and J are TRBV19 and TRBJ1-3, with D uncertain. V gave up 5 bases and J gave up 2 bases, with 7 bases separating them. Germline lookup yields CDR1 LNHDA and CDR2 SQIVND (reference sequence). This CDR3 comprises 13 residues. The CDR3 coding sequence is TGTGCCAGTAGTCCCCAACCTGGAAACACCATATATTTT. It codes for CASSPQPGNTIYF.

The chain couples TRBV9 to TRBJ1-2; D is undetermined. The CDR3 contains 16 residues. The ends were cut back, 0 bases at V and 5 bases at J, with 17 bases in the middle. Germline CDR1 reads SGDLS; CDR2 reads YYNGEE. The CDR3 is CASSVERQPKGYGYTF. CDR3 bases: TGTGCCAGCAGCGTAGAGCGGCAGCCGAAAGGGTATGGCTACACCTTC.

The rearrangement joins TRBV20-1 to TRBJ1-2, with D maybe TRBD1 (6 bases). Trimming pared 3 bases from V and 6 bases from J, leaving 8 bases between. The CDR3 is 11 amino acids. CDR1 is DFQATT, CDR2 SNEGSKA, per germline (reference sequence). CDR3 region: CSARKGDGYTF. The CDR3 bases are TGCAGTGCTAGGAAGGGGGATGGCTACACCTTC.

The CDR3 DNA reads TGTGCCAGTATGGAGACTAGCGGGAGGGCCCTAATAGAGACCCAGTACTTC. Protein sequence: CASMETSGRALIETQYF. This chain connects TRBV19 to TRBJ2-5; 14 nucleotides match TRBD2. The CDR3 has 17 residues. The germline CDR1 and CDR2 sequences are LNHDA and SQIVND (reference sequence). V was clipped by 7 bases and J by 4 bases; unmatched bases: 11.

The gene calls are TRBV19 and TRBJ1-2; a weak D match, TRBD1 (5 bases). Trimming removed 6 bases from V and 1 base from J, with 9 bases in between. Germline CDR1 is LNHDA and CDR2 is SQIVND (reference sequence). The CDR3 runs to 13 residues. The CDR3 is CASSRQINYGYTF. The CDR3 nucleotides read TGTGCCAGTAGCCGACAGATTAACTATGGCTACACCTTC.

V and J are TRBV7-2 and TRBJ2-1; 8 nucleotides match TRBD2. The junction had 16 bases not matched to a gene; V was cut back by 1 base and J by 8 bases. The CDR3 is 18 amino acids. CDR1 SGHTA and CDR2 FQGNSA come from the germline V gene. The CDR3 here is CASSLVDFWGLVIDEQFF. DNA for the CDR3: TGTGCCAGCAGCTTAGTAGACTTTTGGGGACTAGTGATCGATGAGCAGTTCTTC.

The rearrangement uses TRBV7-8 and TRBJ1-5, with 7 bases fitting TRBD1. The CDR3 has 16 residues. Germline V gives CDR1 SGHVS, CDR2 FQNEAQ. Trimming removed 5 bases from V and 4 bases from J; junction bases left unmatched: 11. The CDR3 protein is CASSRPTGRGNQPQHF. The CDR3 DNA follows: TGTGCCAGCAGCCGGCCGACAGGGCGGGGGAATCAGCCCCAGCATTTT. The variable domain in full, completed from reference TRBV7-8 and TRBJ1-5, reads GAGVSQSPRYKVAKRGQDVALRCDPISGHVSLFWYQQALGQGPEFLTYFQNEAQLDKSGLPSDRFFAERPEGSVSTLKIQRTQQEDSAVYLCASSRPTGRGNQPQHFGDGTRLSIL.

This clone appeared a single time. The chain combines TRBV28 with TRBJ2-1; 11 nucleotides agree with TRBD2. Germline CDR1 is MDHEN and CDR2 is SYDVKM. The CDR3 extends over 14 amino acids. V lost 7 bases and J lost 9; bases outside the gene matches: 8. CDR3 loop: CASIGLAGGSEQFF. The CDR3 DNA sequence: TGTGCCAGCATAGGGCTAGCGGGAGGAAGTGAGCAGTTCTTC.

The DNA for the CDR3 is TGTGCCACCGGGACTAGCGGGAACAATGAGCAGTTCTTC. Translation gives CATGTSGNNEQFF. V and J are TRBV9 and TRBJ2-1; 13 bases match TRBD2. Losses at the gene ends were 9 bases for V and 5 bases for J; bases not matched to a gene: 2. The CDR3 sequence is 13 residues long. Per germline, CDR1 SGDLS and CDR2 YYNGEE.

The chain uses TRBV24-1 and TRBJ1-5, with a weak D call TRBD1 (5 bases). The CDR3 runs to 17 residues. Trimming took off 5 bases at V and 6 bases at J, with 22 bases between the two ends. From germline, CDR1 is KGHDR and CDR2 SFDVKD. The chain's CDR3 is CATSARGERGGSQPQHF. The DNA for the CDR3 is TGTGCCACCAGTGCGCGGGGCGAGAGGGGCGGGAGTCAGCCCCAGCATTTT.